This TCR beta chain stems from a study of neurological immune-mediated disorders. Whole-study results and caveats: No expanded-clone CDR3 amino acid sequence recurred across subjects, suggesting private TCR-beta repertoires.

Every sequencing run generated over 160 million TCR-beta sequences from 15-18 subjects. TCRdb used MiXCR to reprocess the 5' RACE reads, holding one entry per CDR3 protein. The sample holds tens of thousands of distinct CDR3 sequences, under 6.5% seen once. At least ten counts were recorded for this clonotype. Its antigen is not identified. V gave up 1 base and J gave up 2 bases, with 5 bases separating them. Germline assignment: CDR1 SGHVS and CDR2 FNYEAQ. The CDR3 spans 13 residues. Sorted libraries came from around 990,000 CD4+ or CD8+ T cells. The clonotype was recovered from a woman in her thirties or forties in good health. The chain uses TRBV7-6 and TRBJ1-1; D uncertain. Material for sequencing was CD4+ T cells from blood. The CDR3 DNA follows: TGTGCCAGCAGCTTAGATGTCAACACTGAAGCTTTCTTT. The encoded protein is CASSLDVNTEAFF. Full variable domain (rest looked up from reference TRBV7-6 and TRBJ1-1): GAGVSQSPRYKVTKRGQDVALRCDPISGHVSLYWYRQALGQGPEFLTYFNYEAQQDKSGLPNDRFSAERPEGSISTLTIQRTEQRDSAMYRCASSLDVNTEAFFGQGTRLTVV.